This is a list of T cell receptor beta chains from one sample in a study of cytomegalovirus exposure and HLA in healthy donors. Assay: immunoSEQ multiplex PCR; the TCRdb copy retains only in-frame clones and omits some. The table records 110,000 or so clones, around nine tenths of them present only once. The material sequenced was PBMCs. The receptor source for this set is a man younger than 35 in good health and CMV-seropositive. Both conserved end residues are part of each CDR3. D genes are given only for firm matches.

D gene	CDR3 length	V gene	J gene	CDR3 protein	CDR3 DNA
TRBD1	14	TRBV7-7	TRBJ2-5	CASSPPGQQETQYF	TGTGCTAGCAGCCCCCCGGGACAGCAAGAGACCCAGTACTTC
NA	11	TRBV23-1	TRBJ2-7	CASSPTSGQYF	TGCGCCAGCAGTCCCACCTCAGGGCAGTACTTC
TRBD1	14	TRBV15	TRBJ1-2	CATSRAGTGYGYTF	TGTGCCACCAGCAGAGCCGGGACAGGCTATGGCTACACCTTC
TRBD1	15	TRBV6-6	TRBJ1-3	CASREQGGSGNTIYF	TGTGCCAGCAGGGAACAGGGGGGCTCTGGAAACACCATATATTTT
NA	15	TRBV7-2	TRBJ1-5	CASSPLPTSNQPQHF	TGTGCCAGCAGCCCCCTCCCGACAAGCAATCAGCCCCAGCATTTT
TRBD1	15	TRBV29-1	TRBJ2-7	CSVGLRDRTPYEQYF	TGCAGCGTTGGACTCCGGGACAGAACTCCCTACGAGCAGTACTTC
TRBD2	18	TRBV11-2	TRBJ2-3	CASSLDRPSGGLEDTQYF	TGTGCCAGCAGCTTAGATCGCCCTAGCGGGGGACTTGAAGATACGCAGTATTTT
TRBD2	15	TRBV6-5	TRBJ2-1	CASSYIAGEFNEQFF	TGTGCCAGCAGTTATATAGCGGGGGAATTCAATGAGCAGTTCTTC
NA	13	TRBV5-1	TRBJ1-4	CASSLLGDEKLFF	TGCGCCAGCAGCTTGTTGGGCGATGAAAAACTGTTTTTT
TRBD1	15	TRBV6-5	TRBJ1-5	CASRRTGDSNQPQHF	TGTGCCAGCCGGCGGACAGGAGATAGCAATCAGCCCCAGCATTTT
TRBD1	14	TRBV6-5	TRBJ2-1	CASSPGQGWNEQFF	TGTGCCAGCAGTCCGGGACAGGGGTGGAATGAGCAGTTCTTC
NA	14	TRBV11-2	TRBJ2-5	CASSFGQTQETQYF	TGTGCCAGCAGCTTCGGACAGACCCAAGAGACCCAGTACTTC